The 32 T cell receptor beta chains presented below share a single source sample, sequenced in a study of blood T cell repertoires in COVID-19. Clones were sequenced by immunoSEQ multiplex PCR, and TCRdb holds only the in-frame ones, with some missing. The sample includes 150,000 to 200,000 clones, roughly 80% seen only once; the top ten take about 3.7%. The sample was PBMCs or T cells enriched from blood (not recorded which). Receptor source: a woman aged 60-70 years who had recovered from COVID-19.

This clone was counted once. V gene TRBV5-4 combines with J gene TRBJ2-3, with D uncertain. Germline CDR1 reads SGHNT; CDR2 reads YYREEE (reference sequence). The CDR3 runs to 14 residues. Trimming took off 1 base at V and 2 bases at J, with 8 bases between the two ends. This chain's CDR3 is CASSLIQDTDTQYF. The CDR3 DNA reads TGTGCCAGCAGCTTGATTCAGGACACAGATACGCAGTATTTT.

V is TRBV6-5 and J is TRBJ2-5, with D hard to call. The CDR3 runs to 14 residues. CDR1 MNHEY and CDR2 SVGAGI come from the germline V gene. Trimming removed 5 bases from V and 4 bases from J, with 14 bases in between. CDR3 protein: CASSTVLSRETQYF. The CDR3 coding sequence is TGTGCCAGCAGTACAGTACTCTCGAGAGAGACCCAGTACTTC.

The chain combines TRBV5-1 with TRBJ2-7; TRBD1 might be the D (6 bases). CDR3 length: 12 residues. Germline V gives CDR1 SGHRS, CDR2 YFSETQ. With 2 bases removed from V and 4 bases from J, the gap between germline ends came to 7 bases. The CDR3 is CASSLQGYEQYF. Here the CDR3 DNA reads TGCGCCAGCAGCTTACAGGGATACGAGCAGTACTTC.

This sequence joins TRBV19 and TRBJ1-6; TRBD1 is a possible D gene (6 bases). V lost 7 bases, J lost 5 bases, and 15 bases lay in between. The CDR3 sequence is 15 residues long. Looked up from germline, CDR1 is LNHDA and CDR2 is SQIVND (reference sequence). The CDR3 DNA reads TGTGCCAGTACCCGCGGGGGCTTTAATAATTCACCCCTCCACTTT. Amino acids: CASTRGGFNNSPLHF.

The chain joins TRBV2 to TRBJ1-6; the D gene is possibly TRBD1 (5 bases). The CDR3 spans 16 residues. Trimming stripped 6 bases from V and 7 bases from J, with 19 bases between. Germline CDR1 reads SNHLY; CDR2 reads FYNNEI. CDR3 sequence reads: CASRQGKAYGNSPLHF. The CDR3 bases are TGTGCCAGCAGGCAGGGAAAGGCTTATGGGAATTCACCCCTCCACTTT.

The chain links TRBV3-1 (or the pseudogene TRBV3-2) to TRBJ2-1; 7 bases match TRBD2. Trimming cost V 0 bases and J 4 bases; bases outside gene matches: 3. This CDR3 comprises 15 residues. Germline-derived CDR1 and CDR2 are LGHDT and YNNKEL (reference sequence). CDR3 DNA sequence: TGTGCCAGCAGCCAAGAGAGCGGGGAGTACAATGAGCAGTTCTTC. Translation gives CASSQESGEYNEQFF.

This clone was picked up one time. V and J are TRBV5-5 and TRBJ1-5; D is uncertain. The germline V and J ends were trimmed by 2 bases and 3 bases, with 3 bases remaining between them. The CDR3 length is 12 residues. The germline CDR1 and CDR2 sequences are SGHKS and YYEKEE (reference sequence). In DNA form, the CDR3 reads TGTGCCAGCAGCTTTTACAATCAGCCCCAGCATTTT. Its translation: CASSFYNQPQHF.

The DNA of the CDR3 is TGTGCCAGCAGCCCGCGACAGGGGCAAGATACGCAGTATTTT. Amino acid sequence: CASSPRQGQDTQYF. V and J are TRBV3-1 (or the pseudogene TRBV3-2) and TRBJ2-3; 8 bases map to TRBD1. Unmatched junction bases numbered 5, after V lost 4 bases and J lost 5 bases. Germline V gene lookup returns CDR1 LGHDT and CDR2 YNNKEL (reference sequence). There are 14 residues in the CDR3.

The chain uses TRBV30 and TRBJ2-7; D perhaps matches TRBD1 (6 bases). Germline loops: CDR1 GTSNPN, CDR2 SVGIG (reference sequence). The CDR3 is 12 residues long. V lost 8 bases and J 3 bases, leaving 14 bases between the germline ends. CDR3 sequence: CAGSRGSYEQYF. The CDR3, as DNA: TGTGCCGGCTCCAGGGGCAGCTACGAGCAGTACTTC.

The rearrangement uses TRBV27 and TRBJ1-2; weak D call: TRBD1 (6 bases). Germline V gene data show CDR1 as MNHEY and CDR2 as SMNVEV (reference sequence). The CDR3 is 13 amino acids. Trimming took off 3 bases at V and 8 bases at J, with 13 bases between the two ends. CDR3 residues: CASSFGGASGYTF. The CDR3 coding sequence is TGTGCCAGCAGTTTTGGGGGGGCAAGCGGCTACACCTTC.

The J gene is TRBJ1-6, the V gene TRBV24-1; 7 bases map to TRBD1. Germline CDR1 is KGHDR and CDR2 is SFDVKD. The CDR3 consists of 13 residues. Losses at the gene ends were 5 bases for V and 6 bases for J; bases not matched to a gene: 0. The CDR3: CATSGQGNSPLHF. DNA for the CDR3: TGTGCCACCAGTGGACAGGGTAATTCACCCCTCCACTTT.

This clone has a handful of counts. In DNA, the CDR3 is TGTGCCAGCAGCTTAACGCCTAGCATATCCTACAATGAGCAGTTCTTC. Protein product: CASSLTPSISYNEQFF. This chain joins TRBV7-3 and TRBJ2-1; D perhaps matches TRBD2 (5 bases). This CDR3 contains 16 residues. Looked up from germline, CDR1 is SGHTA and CDR2 is FQGTGA. The V gene lost 0 bases and the J gene lost 1 base, with 10 bases spanning the gap.

This rearrangement joins TRBV27 to TRBJ2-3, with 8 bases aligning to TRBD2. Unmatched junction bases numbered 9, after V lost 3 bases and J lost 4 bases. CDR3 size: 16 residues. CDR1 is MNHEY, CDR2 SMNVEV, per germline (reference sequence). The DNA for the CDR3 is TGTGCCAGCAGTTTCCTCCGGGGGGGCCTTGCAGATACGCAGTATTTT. It yields the protein CASSFLRGGLADTQYF.

The chain joins TRBV5-8 to TRBJ1-3; 8 positions match TRBD1. The V gene end was trimmed by 2 bases and the J gene end by 5 bases; junction bases not matched to a gene: 6. This CDR3 is built from 15 residues. Germline-derived CDR1 and CDR2 are SGHTS and YDEGEE. The CDR3 DNA sequence: TGTGCCAGCAGCTTAGGACAGGGAGTGCGAAACACCATATATTTT. It codes for CASSLGQGVRNTIYF.

The chain links TRBV4-2 to TRBJ2-4, with D possibly TRBD1 on 6 matching bases. Trimming left V 0 bases short and J 0 bases short, with 12 bases between. The CDR3 spans 17 residues. Germline-derived CDR1 and CDR2 are LGHNA and YNFKEQ. The CDR3, as DNA: TGTGCCAGCAGCCAAGATCGGGACACTCCAGCCAAAAACATTCAGTACTTC. Amino acid sequence: CASSQDRDTPAKNIQYF.

The rearrangement uses TRBV6-1 and TRBJ2-1; 8 bases map to TRBD2. Germline V lookup: CDR1 MNHNS, CDR2 SASEGT. Trimming at V came to 0 bases and at J to 2 bases, leaving 3 bases not matched to a gene. This CDR3 contains 16 residues. The chain's CDR3 is CASSEALGGAYNEQFF. The CDR3 DNA is TGTGCCAGCAGTGAAGCGCTCGGGGGGGCCTACAATGAGCAGTTCTTC.

The gene calls are TRBV5-1 and TRBJ2-3, with 10 bases lining up with TRBD2. CDR1 and CDR2 (germline): SGHRS, YFSETQ. With 0 bases clipped from V and 5 bases from J, the junction kept 6 bases outside the gene matches. This CDR3 spans 16 amino acids. The CDR3 sequence: CASSLGAGGQGDTQYF. CDR3 nucleotide sequence: TGCGCCAGCAGCTTGGGAGCGGGGGGGCAAGGAGATACGCAGTATTTT.

For this clone: Other nucleotide sequences in the sample specify the same CDR3. The rearrangement joins TRBV3-1 (or the pseudogene TRBV3-2) to TRBJ1-1, with TRBD1 as a possible D gene (5 bases). CDR1 and CDR2 from the germline V gene are LGHDT and YNNKEL (reference sequence). There are 11 residues in the CDR3. V lost 6 bases to trimming and J lost 5 bases, with 7 bases between them. CDR3 sequence (DNA): TGTGCCAGCAGGGGGGGAACTGAAGCTTTCTTT. Its translation: CASRGGTEAFF.

V gene TRBV10-3 combines with J gene TRBJ2-5; TRBD2 might be the D (6 bases). Trimming pared 5 bases from V and 2 bases from J, leaving 9 bases between. The CDR3 has 13 residues. Germline CDR1 and CDR2: ENHRY and SYGVKD. CDR3 sequence reads: CAISPGDQETQYF. The CDR3, as DNA: TGTGCCATCAGTCCGGGAGATCAAGAGACCCAGTACTTC.

The chain recombines TRBV3-1 (or the pseudogene TRBV3-2) with TRBJ1-1, with a weak D call TRBD1 (5 bases). V was pared by 0 bases and J by 6 bases, with 14 bases between. This CDR3 spans 15 amino acids. Germline CDR1 LGHDT, CDR2 YNNKEL (reference sequence). This CDR3 is CASSQEGLTRSEAFF. The CDR3 region has the DNA TGTGCCAGCAGCCAAGAGGGACTGACAAGGTCTGAAGCTTTCTTT.

The V gene is TRBV4-1, the J gene TRBJ1-2; D is possibly TRBD1 (6 bases). Germline-derived CDR1 and CDR2 are MGHRA and YSYEKL. Trimming removed 2 bases from V and 7 bases from J, with 14 bases in between. There are 14 residues in the CDR3. The CDR3 DNA is TGCGCCAGCAGCCAATTGACAGGATCCATTGGCTACACCTTC. It yields the protein CASSQLTGSIGYTF.

This clone ranks as medium-sized. The chain couples TRBV19 to TRBJ1-4; no clear D. V dropped 8 bases and J dropped 4 bases, with 23 bases sitting between them. This CDR3 has 17 amino acids. Germline V CDR1 and CDR2: LNHDA, SQIVND (reference sequence). As DNA, the CDR3 is TGTGCCAGTGGCGGGCCCGGAGAGACCAGCTTTAATGAAAAACTGTTTTTT. Translating it yields CASGGPGETSFNEKLFF.

The rearrangement uses TRBV19 and TRBJ2-7; possible D gene TRBD1, 5 bases. Germline V gives CDR1 LNHDA, CDR2 SQIVND (reference sequence). The ends were cut back, 1 base at V and 3 bases at J, with 13 bases in the middle. This CDR3 region has 15 residues. This CDR3 reads CASSIVVGQGYEQYF. In nucleotides, the CDR3 is TGTGCCAGTAGTATAGTGGTAGGGCAGGGCTACGAGCAGTACTTC.

The rearrangement uses TRBV5-1 and TRBJ1-2, with D possibly TRBD1 on 6 matching bases. In germline, CDR1 is SGHRS, CDR2 YFSETQ. The CDR3 has 13 amino acids. The ends were cut back, 2 bases at V and 3 bases at J, with 8 bases in the middle. This chain's CDR3 is CASSFAGDYGYTF. In DNA form, the CDR3 reads TGCGCCAGCAGCTTCGCAGGGGACTATGGCTACACCTTC.

J is TRBJ1-3 and V is TRBV18, with 7 bases fitting TRBD1. The CDR3 spans 15 residues. From germline, CDR1 is KGHSH and CDR2 LQKENI. V lost 6 bases to trimming and J lost 0 bases; unmatched junction nucleotides: 5. The CDR3 region is CASSRTGDSGNTIYF. Here the CDR3 DNA reads TGTGCCAGCTCCCGCACAGGGGACTCTGGAAACACCATATATTTT.

The chain joins TRBV14 to TRBJ2-4; no reliable D call. The CDR3 spans 18 residues. V gave up 0 bases and J gave up 1 base, with 16 bases separating them. Germline V CDR1 and CDR2: SGHDN, FVKESK. As DNA, the CDR3 is TGTGCCAGCAGCCAAGATTACGGTTTCGGTGAGGCCAAAAACATTCAGTACTTC. Amino acids: CASSQDYGFGEAKNIQYF.

This rearrangement joins TRBV2 to TRBJ1-5; the D gene is possibly TRBD1 (6 bases). The germline V gene has CDR1 SNHLY and CDR2 FYNNEI. CDR3 length: 13 amino acids. V gave up 4 bases and J gave up 8 bases, with 12 bases separating them. CDR3 amino acids: CASSGGGLEPQHF. CDR3 DNA: TGTGCCAGCAGTGGGGGGGGGCTAGAGCCCCAGCATTTT. The entire variable domain, with the rest obtained from reference TRBV2 and TRBJ1-5, is as follows: EPEVTQTPSHQVTQMGQEVILRCVPISNHLYFYWYRQILGQKVEFLVSFYNNEISEKSEIFDDQFSVERPDGSNFTLKIRSTKLEDSAMYFCASSGGGLEPQHFGDGTRLSIL.

The chain is built from TRBV5-1 and TRBJ2-5, with TRBD1 matching 8 bases. The CDR3 covers 15 residues. CDR1 and CDR2 (germline): SGHRS, YFSETQ. Germline trimming cut 0 bases from V and 0 bases from J; bases unmatched to any gene: 1. The DNA of the CDR3 is TGCGCCAGCAGCTTGGGGACAGGGAACCAAGAGACCCAGTACTTC. Translating it yields CASSLGTGNQETQYF.

The chain links TRBV18 to TRBJ1-3; tentative D call: TRBD1 (5 bases). This CDR3 spans 15 amino acids. The germline V and J ends were trimmed by 6 bases and 0 bases, with 12 bases remaining between them. Per germline, CDR1 KGHSH and CDR2 LQKENI. The CDR3 loop reads CASSQGWDSGNTIYF. The CDR3 DNA is TGTGCCAGCTCCCAGGGCTGGGACTCTGGAAACACCATATATTTT.

With respect to this clone: The sample carries other DNA sequences with the same CDR3. The genes are TRBV7-2 and TRBJ2-3; tentative D call: TRBD2 (6 bases). The CDR3 sequence is 15 residues long. CDR1 is SGHTA, CDR2 FQGNSA, per germline. V was trimmed by 4 bases and J by 0 bases, leaving 11 bases between them. CDR3: CASSSEGRSTDTQYF. The CDR3, as DNA: TGTGCCAGCAGCTCGGAGGGACGTAGCACAGATACGCAGTATTTT. Full variable domain (remainder filled in from reference TRBV7-2 and TRBJ2-3): GAGVSQSPSNKVTEKGKDVELRCDPISGHTALYWYRQSLGQGLEFLIYFQGNSAPDKSGLPSDRFSAERTGGSVSTLTIQRTQQEDSAVYLCASSSEGRSTDTQYFGPGTRLTVL.

This clone was counted between two and nine times. The rearrangement links TRBV9 to TRBJ2-1; possible D gene TRBD2, 7 bases. The V and J ends lost 4 bases and 2 bases respectively, with 16 bases between them. The CDR3 runs 16 residues. Germline V gene lookup returns CDR1 SGDLS and CDR2 YYNGEE. CDR3 sequence: CASSQGTRGAYNEQFF. CDR3 nucleotides: TGTGCCAGCAGCCAGGGGACTCGGGGGGCCTACAATGAGCAGTTCTTC.

This clone was seen a single time. V usage is TRBV6-6 and J usage is TRBJ2-3; a weak D match, TRBD2 (6 bases). The CDR3 loop spans 14 amino acids. V was pared by 7 bases and J by 3 bases, with 14 bases between. Per the germline V gene, CDR1 is MNHNY and CDR2 is SVGAGI (reference sequence). The CDR3 loop is CASKILAGTDTQYF. The CDR3 nucleotides are TGTGCCAGCAAGATACTAGCAGGGACAGATACGCAGTATTTT.